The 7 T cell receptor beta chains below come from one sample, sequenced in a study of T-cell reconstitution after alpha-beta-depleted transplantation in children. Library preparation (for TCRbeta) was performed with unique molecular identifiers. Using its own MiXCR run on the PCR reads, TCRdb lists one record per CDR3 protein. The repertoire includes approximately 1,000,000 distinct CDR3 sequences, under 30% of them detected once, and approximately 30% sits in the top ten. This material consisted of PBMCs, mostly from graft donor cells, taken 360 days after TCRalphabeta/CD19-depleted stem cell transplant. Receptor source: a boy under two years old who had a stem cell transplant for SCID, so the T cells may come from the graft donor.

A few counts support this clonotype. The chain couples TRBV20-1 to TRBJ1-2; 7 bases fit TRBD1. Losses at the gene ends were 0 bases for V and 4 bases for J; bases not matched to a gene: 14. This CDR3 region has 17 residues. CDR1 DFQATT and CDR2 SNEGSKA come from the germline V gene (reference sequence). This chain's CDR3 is CSARDRAGTAFFYGYTF. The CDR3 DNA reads TGCAGTGCTAGAGATCGGGCCGGGACAGCCTTTTTCTATGGCTACACCTTC.

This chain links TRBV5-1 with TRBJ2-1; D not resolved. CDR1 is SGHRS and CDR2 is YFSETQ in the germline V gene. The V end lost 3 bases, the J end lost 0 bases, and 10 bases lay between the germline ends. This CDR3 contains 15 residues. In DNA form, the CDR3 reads TGCGCCAGCAGCTACCTGGGCGTCTCCTACAATGAGCAGTTCTTC. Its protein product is CASSYLGVSYNEQFF.

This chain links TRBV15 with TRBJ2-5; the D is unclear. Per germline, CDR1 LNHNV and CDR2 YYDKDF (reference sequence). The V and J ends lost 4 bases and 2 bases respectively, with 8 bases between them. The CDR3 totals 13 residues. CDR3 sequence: CATSTDNQETQYF. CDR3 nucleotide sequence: TGTGCCACCAGCACCGACAATCAAGAGACCCAGTACTTC. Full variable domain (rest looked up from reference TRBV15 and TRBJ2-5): DAMVIQNPRYQVTQFGKPVTLSCSQTLNHNVMYWYQQKSSQAPKLLFHYYDKDFNNEADTPDNFQSRRPNTSFCFLDIRSPGLGDTAMYLCATSTDNQETQYFGPGTRLLVL.

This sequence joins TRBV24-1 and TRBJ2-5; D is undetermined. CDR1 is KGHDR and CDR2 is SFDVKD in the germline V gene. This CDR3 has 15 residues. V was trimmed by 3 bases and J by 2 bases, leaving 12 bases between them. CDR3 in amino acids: CATSDPPPFQETQYF. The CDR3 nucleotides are TGTGCCACCAGTGATCCGCCCCCTTTTCAAGAGACCCAGTACTTC.

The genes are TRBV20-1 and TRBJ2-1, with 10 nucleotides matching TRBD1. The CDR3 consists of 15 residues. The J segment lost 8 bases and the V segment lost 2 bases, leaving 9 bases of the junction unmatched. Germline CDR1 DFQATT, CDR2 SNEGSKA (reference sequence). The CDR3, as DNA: TGCAGTGCTAGAAAGGCGGGACAGGGGATCTATGAGCAGTTCTTC. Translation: CSARKAGQGIYEQFF.

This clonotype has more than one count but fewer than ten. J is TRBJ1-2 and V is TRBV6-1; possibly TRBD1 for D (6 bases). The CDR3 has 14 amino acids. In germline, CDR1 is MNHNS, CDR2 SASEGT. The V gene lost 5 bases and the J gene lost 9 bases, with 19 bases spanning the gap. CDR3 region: CASSTGSKVRRYTF. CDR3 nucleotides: TGTGCCAGCAGTACAGGGTCGAAGGTCCGACGCTACACCTTC.

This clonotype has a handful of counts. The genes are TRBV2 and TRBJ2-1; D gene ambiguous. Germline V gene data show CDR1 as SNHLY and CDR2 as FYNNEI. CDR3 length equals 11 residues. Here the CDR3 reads CASSKPNEQFF. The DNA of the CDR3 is TGTGCGTCGAGCAAGCCCAATGAGCAGTTCTTC.